This is a list of T cell receptor beta chains from one sample in a study of blood T cell repertoires in COVID-19. The method was immunoSEQ multiplex PCR; TCRdb's version includes in-frame clones alone and lacks a portion of them. Among about 120,000 clones listed, about nine tenths were seen once. The sample consisted of peripheral blood. These receptors all stem from a human donor with active COVID-19. The donor label of this sample is uncertain. Both conserved end residues are part of each CDR3. Not every row has a clone size; where given, it reads once, few, many or a size class.

J gene,V gene,clone size,CDR3 protein
TRBJ1-5,TRBV3-1/TRBV3-2,few,CASSQRGQFNQPQHF
TRBJ2-5,TRBV7-2,-,CASSLALQETQYF
TRBJ1-4,TRBV9,-,CASSVGSRGFTNEKLFF
TRBJ2-7,TRBV18,-,CASSPAPWGTIPYEQYF
TRBJ2-7,TRBV28,-,CASSTSGASYEQYF
TRBJ2-7,TRBV7-2,-,CASSQRTGPYEQYF
TRBJ1-1,TRBV7-3,-,CASSERQGNTEAFF
TRBJ2-7,TRBV12-3/TRBV12-4,-,CASSTAYEQYF
TRBJ1-2,TRBV7-2,-,CASNDKLDRGYGYTF
TRBJ1-1,TRBV25-1,-,CASSDAPGDYMNTEAFF
TRBJ1-1,TRBV5-1,-,CASSLTGGTEAFF
TRBJ1-6,TRBV5-5,-,CASSLVTGGNSPLHF
TRBJ2-7,TRBV24-1,-,CATSESETVSYEQYF
TRBJ1-2,TRBV5-5,-,CASSLDSLNYGYTF
TRBJ1-5,TRBV28,-,CASAAGGSNQPQHF
TRBJ2-7,TRBV5-5,-,CASTGQGSGSYEQYF
TRBJ2-3,TRBV19,-,CATRDVGGALTDTQYF
TRBJ1-3,TRBV7-6,once,CASSLGTRPEGNTIYF
TRBJ2-5,TRBV20-1,-,CSARHSLAQYF
TRBJ2-3,TRBV7-9,few,CASSPWTGSTDTQYF
TRBJ1-4,TRBV3-1/TRBV3-2,-,CASSQDSQGRNEKLFF
TRBJ1-5,TRBV4-1,few,CASSQVPGDSNQPQHF
TRBJ1-1,TRBV29-1,-,CSAMDRGTEAFF
TRBJ2-5,TRBV7-2,-,CASSLYGGRVETQYF
TRBJ2-3,TRBV18,-,CASSLQPGGFTDTQYF
TRBJ1-2,TRBV7-6,-,CASSFGQGDYGYTF
TRBJ1-1,TRBV9,-,CASSETGSDTEAFF
TRBJ2-5,TRBV11-2,-,CASSSSWTSRETQYF
TRBJ1-2,TRBV7-9,once,CASAGPSGSDGYTF
TRBJ2-3,TRBV6-4,-,CASSDAGQLTDTQYF
TRBJ2-3,TRBV5-1,-,CASSSRIGVSTDTQYF
TRBJ2-5,TRBV5-1,once,CASSLERGSETQYF
TRBJ1-5,TRBV19,-,CASSRADRVGNQPQHF
TRBJ2-3,TRBV11-2,-,CASSLASRRGVPDTQYF
TRBJ1-4,TRBV11-2,-,CASSLDLGEKLFF
TRBJ1-2,TRBV4-1,-,CASSQGRRGLGYTF
TRBJ2-5,TRBV5-4,-,CASSDPLTGQETQYF
TRBJ1-1,TRBV6-5,-,CASSYRGNTAAFF
TRBJ2-6,TRBV4-3,-,CASSQDQRTASGANVLTF
TRBJ2-3,TRBV5-4,-,CASSLGRTSTDTQYF
TRBJ1-2,TRBV2,-,CASSEARARGDGYTF
TRBJ2-1,TRBV7-9,-,CASSLSVRRYNEQFF
TRBJ1-2,TRBV5-1,-,CSSSAGSGQGYGYTF